This T cell receptor beta chain originates from a study of human T cells and chemical hapten exposure. Study-wide context: All through the roughly 23-week study, the scalp of each patient received diphenylcyclopropenone doses weekly. Epicutaneous patch tests delivered 0.01% DPC to the upper back, with evaluation at 6 days.

Regarding time point: pre-sensitization, week 0. The treatment: therapeutic diphenylcyclopropenone sensitization with weekly scalp DPC. Per the germline V gene, CDR1 is SEHNR and CDR2 is FQNEAQ (reference sequence). There are 14 residues in the CDR3. V gave up 2 bases and J gave up 3 bases, with 9 bases separating them. Overall study findings and caveats: More PT1 expanded TCRs went with higher patch test scores.

TCRdb reprocessed the RACE reads with MiXCR, giving one entry per CDR3 protein. The table shows over 35,000 distinct CDR3 sequences, with roughly a tenth occurring only once. To note about this clonotype: Its antigen is currently unknown.

Source: whole blood, taken in connection with sensitization to the hapten diphenylcyclopropenone (DPC). The TCR was taken from a man younger than 45 with alopecia areata. Some clones in this sample may be carry-over from other donors' samples. The rearrangement links TRBV7-9 to TRBJ2-3; D is unresolved. The CDR3 reads CASSLLGTTDTQYF. The CDR3 coding sequence is TGTGCCAGCAGCTTACTGGGTACGACAGATACGCAGTATTTT.